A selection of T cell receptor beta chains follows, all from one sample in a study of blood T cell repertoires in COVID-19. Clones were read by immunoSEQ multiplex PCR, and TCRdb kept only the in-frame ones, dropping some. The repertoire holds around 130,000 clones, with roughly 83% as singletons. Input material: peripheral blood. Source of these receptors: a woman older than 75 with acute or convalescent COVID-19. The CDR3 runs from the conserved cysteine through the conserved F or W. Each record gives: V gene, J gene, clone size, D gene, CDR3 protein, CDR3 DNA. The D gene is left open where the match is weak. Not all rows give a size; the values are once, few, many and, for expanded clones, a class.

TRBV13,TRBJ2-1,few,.,CASEQGTHNEQFF,TGTGCCAGTGAACAGGGAACCCACAATGAGCAGTTCTTC
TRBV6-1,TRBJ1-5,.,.,CASSDGYRNRRPQHF,TGTGCCAGCAGTGATGGGTATAGGAACCGGAGGCCCCAGCATTTT
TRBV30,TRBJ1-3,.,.,CARGGIEGSGNTIYF,TGTGCCAGGGGGGGGATAGAGGGCTCTGGAAACACCATATATTTT
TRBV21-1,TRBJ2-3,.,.,CASSKRLAGAPPSTDTQYF,TGTGCCAGCAGCAAGAGACTAGCGGGGGCCCCCCCTAGCACAGATACGCAGTATTTT
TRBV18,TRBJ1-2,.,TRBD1,CASSRDRGNYGYTF,TGTGCCAGCTCACGCGACAGGGGGAACTATGGCTACACCTTC
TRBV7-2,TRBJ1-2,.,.,CASSRRDTNYGYTF,TGTGCCAGCAGCCGCCGGGACACTAACTATGGCTACACCTTC
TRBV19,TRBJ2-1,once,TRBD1,CASAPQTGFSYNEQFF,TGTGCCAGTGCTCCCCAGACAGGGTTCTCCTACAATGAGCAGTTCTTC
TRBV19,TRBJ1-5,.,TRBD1,CASWDRGSNQPQHF,TGTGCCAGTTGGGACAGGGGTAGCAATCAGCCCCAGCATTTT
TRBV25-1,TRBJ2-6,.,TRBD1,CASTQAVGQGAGANVLTF,TGTGCCAGCACCCAAGCAGTGGGACAGGGTGCAGGGGCCAACGTCCTGACTTTC
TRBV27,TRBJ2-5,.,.,CASSLKGPETQYF,TGTGCCAGCAGTTTGAAGGGGCCTGAGACCCAGTACTTC
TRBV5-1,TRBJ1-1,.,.,CASSIDRIVSTEAFF,TGCGCCAGCAGCATAGACAGGATAGTAAGCACTGAAGCTTTCTTT
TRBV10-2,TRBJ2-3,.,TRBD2,CASSELRGDTDTQYF,TGCGCCAGCAGTGAGTTGCGGGGGGACACAGATACGCAGTATTTT
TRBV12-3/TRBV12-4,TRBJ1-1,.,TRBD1,CASRRQGNTEAFF,TGTGCCAGCAGGCGACAGGGGAACACTGAAGCTTTCTTT
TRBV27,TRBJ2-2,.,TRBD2,CASSRQTSGYFTGELFF,TGTGCCAGCAGTCGCCAGACTAGCGGGTATTTCACCGGGGAGCTGTTTTTT
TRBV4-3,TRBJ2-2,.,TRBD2,CASSQDAGRATGELFF,TGCGCCAGCAGCCAAGACGCCGGGAGGGCCACCGGGGAGCTGTTTTTT
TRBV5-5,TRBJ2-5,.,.,CASSLGGSEWETQYF,TGTGCCAGCAGCTTGGGGGGCTCGGAGTGGGAGACCCAGTACTTC